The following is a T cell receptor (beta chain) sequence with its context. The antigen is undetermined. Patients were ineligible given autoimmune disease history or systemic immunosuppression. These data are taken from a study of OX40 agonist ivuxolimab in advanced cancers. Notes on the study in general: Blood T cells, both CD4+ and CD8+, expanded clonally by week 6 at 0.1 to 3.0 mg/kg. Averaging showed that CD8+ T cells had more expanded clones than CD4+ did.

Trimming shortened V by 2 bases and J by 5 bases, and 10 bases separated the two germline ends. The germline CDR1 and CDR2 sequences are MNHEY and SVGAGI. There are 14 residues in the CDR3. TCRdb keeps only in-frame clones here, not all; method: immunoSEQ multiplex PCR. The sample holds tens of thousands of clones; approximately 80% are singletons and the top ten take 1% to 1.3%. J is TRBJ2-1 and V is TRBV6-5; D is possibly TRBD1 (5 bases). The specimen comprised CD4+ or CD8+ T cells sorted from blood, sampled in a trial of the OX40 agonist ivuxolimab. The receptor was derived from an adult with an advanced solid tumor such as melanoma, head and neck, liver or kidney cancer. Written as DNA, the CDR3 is TGTGCCAGCAGTTACGGCAGGGCAGACAATGAGCAGTTCTTC. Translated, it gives CASSYGRADNEQFF.